What follows are 24 T cell receptor beta chains derived from one specimen sequenced in a study of T cell responses to AZD1222 COVID-19 vaccine. TCRdb's copy holds only in-frame clones and misses some; the assay was immunoSEQ multiplex PCR. The sample yields roughly 170,000 clones, about nine tenths seen once. The sample was peripheral blood, taken on day 0 of AZD1222 vaccination. The receptors shown here come from an adult in good health.

V and J are TRBV12-3 or TRBV12-4 and TRBJ2-1; D remains unclear. The CDR3 has 13 residues. Trimming cost V 5 bases and J 13 bases, with 18 bases left between them. The CDR3 sequence: CASSLSGPHPQFF. In nucleotides, the CDR3 is TGTGCCAGCAGTCTGTCCGGGCCTCACCCCCAGTTCTTC.

The chain has TRBV24-1 and TRBJ2-3; no clear D gene. This CDR3 is built from 14 residues. V shed 5 bases and J shed 2 bases, with 10 bases lying between them. CDR1 KGHDR and CDR2 SFDVKD come from the germline V gene. Written as DNA, the CDR3 is TGTGCCACCAGTGTTACGGAAAACACAGATACGCAGTATTTT. Its translation: CATSVTENTDTQYF.

This clone was recorded only once. This chain joins TRBV6-5 and TRBJ1-1; the match to TRBD1 covers 7 bases. Unmatched junction bases numbered 5, after V lost 2 bases and J lost 5 bases. Germline assignment: CDR1 MNHEY and CDR2 SVGAGI. There are 14 residues in the CDR3. This CDR3 reads CASSYHPGGTEAFF. As DNA, the CDR3 is TGTGCCAGCAGTTACCACCCAGGGGGAACTGAAGCTTTCTTT.

This clone was counted only a few times. V and J are TRBV19 and TRBJ1-3, with D unclear. Germline-derived CDR1 and CDR2 are LNHDA and SQIVND (reference sequence). The CDR3 runs 13 residues. Trimming pared 9 bases from V and 0 bases from J, leaving 9 bases between. CDR3 amino acids: CASSEFSGNTIYF. The CDR3 DNA follows: TGTGCCAGCTCGGAGTTCTCTGGAAACACCATATATTTT. The entire variable domain, with the rest obtained from reference TRBV19 and TRBJ1-3, is as follows: DGGITQSPKYLFRKEGQNVTLSCEQNLNHDAMYWYRQDPGQGLRLIYYSQIVNDFQKGDIAEGYSVSREKKESFPLTVTSAQKNPTAFYLCASSEFSGNTIYFGEGSWLTVV.

The V and J genes are TRBV6-1 and TRBJ1-3; D not certain. The germline V gene encodes CDR1 MNHNS and CDR2 SASEGT. The CDR3 totals 16 residues. V lost 0 bases and J 2 bases, leaving 11 bases between the germline ends. CDR3 bases: TGTGCCAGCAGTGAAGCTCGTCGGTGGGCTGGAAACACCATATATTTT. Its protein product is CASSEARRWAGNTIYF.

CDR3 bases: TGTGCCAGTCGCACGAATCCAATGGCAACTAATGAAAAACTGTTTTTT. This sequence encodes CASRTNPMATNEKLFF. The chain employs TRBV19 and TRBJ1-4; D unresolved. The germline CDR1 and CDR2 sequences are LNHDA and SQIVND (reference sequence). The CDR3 runs to 16 residues. Trimming pared 8 bases from V and 0 bases from J, leaving 16 bases between.

The gene calls are TRBV28 and TRBJ1-2, with a weak D call TRBD1 (6 bases). V shed 4 bases and J shed 2 bases, with 11 bases lying between them. CDR1 and CDR2 (germline): MDHEN, SYDVKM. CDR3 length: 14 amino acids. The CDR3 reads CASSSPGTNYGYTF. CDR3 DNA sequence: TGTGCCAGCAGTTCCCCAGGGACAAACTATGGCTACACCTTC.

The genes are TRBV28 and TRBJ1-1; no firm D call. CDR1 is MDHEN, CDR2 SYDVKM, per germline. V was cut by 1 base and J by 1 base, with 10 bases left in between. This CDR3 is built from 15 residues. This CDR3 is CASSLFTSRNTEAFF. CDR3 in DNA: TGTGCCAGCAGTTTATTTACCAGCCGGAACACTGAAGCTTTCTTT.

V gene TRBV5-6 combines with J gene TRBJ2-5, with TRBD1 matching 7 bases. The CDR3 has 14 residues. V lost 4 bases to trimming and J lost 2 bases; unmatched junction nucleotides: 5. CDR1 SGHDT and CDR2 YYEEEE come from the germline V gene. CDR3 bases: TGTGCCAGCAGCCAACCGGGACAGCAAGAGACCCAGTACTTC. Its protein is CASSQPGQQETQYF.

This clone appeared a single time. CDR3 DNA: TGTGCCAGCAGCTCACTAGCGGGAGTCGGTGAGCAGTTCTTC. Translating gives CASSSLAGVGEQFF. The chain has TRBV6-2 or TRBV6-3 and TRBJ2-1, with 11 bases that match TRBD2. This CDR3 has 14 residues. In germline, CDR1 is MNHEY, CDR2 SVGEGT. After removal of 6 bases from V and 9 bases from J, the junction contained 7 bases not matched to a gene.

The chain combines TRBV6-2 or TRBV6-3 with TRBJ2-3, with unresolved D. The V and J ends lost 4 bases and 3 bases respectively, with 14 bases between them. Looked up from germline, CDR1 is MNHEY and CDR2 is SVGEGT. The CDR3 covers 15 residues. CDR3 nucleotide sequence: TGTGCCAGCAGTTCCACCCCCTGGGGAACAGATACGCAGTATTTT. This translates into CASSSTPWGTDTQYF.

The V and J genes are TRBV10-3 and TRBJ1-2; 7 nucleotides line up with TRBD1. CDR1 and CDR2 from the germline V gene are ENHRY and SYGVKD. The CDR3 sequence is 21 residues long. The trim removed 0 bases at V and 3 bases at J, leaving 22 bases unmatched. The CDR3 protein is CAISESMGQSEAQSDYYGYTF. CDR3 coding DNA: TGTGCCATCAGTGAGTCGATGGGACAGAGCGAAGCCCAGAGCGATTACTATGGCTACACCTTC.

The rearrangement uses TRBV7-9 and TRBJ1-2, with unresolved D. The germline V gene has CDR1 SEHNR and CDR2 FQNEAQ (reference sequence). The CDR3 runs 13 residues. V was shortened by 1 base and J by 4 bases, with 7 bases between the two germline ends. As DNA, the CDR3 is TGTGCCAGCAGCTTAGGCCAGGTCTATGGCTACACCTTC. This translates into CASSLGQVYGYTF.

The genes are TRBV5-1 and TRBJ2-1; 7 bases are shared with TRBD2. There are 14 residues in the CDR3. Per the germline V gene, CDR1 is SGHRS and CDR2 is YFSETQ. V lost 9 bases and J lost 5; bases outside the gene matches: 11. CDR3 protein: CAIQTWGGDNEQFF. The CDR3 nucleotides are TGCGCCATCCAGACGTGGGGGGGAGACAATGAGCAGTTCTTC.

The chain links TRBV11-2 to TRBJ2-7; 7 bases align to TRBD2. The CDR3 is made up of 15 amino acids. The V gene's germline CDR1 is SGHAT and CDR2 FQNNGV. The J segment lost 5 bases and the V segment lost 1 base, leaving 8 bases of the junction unmatched. The CDR3 DNA is TGTGCCAGCAGCTTAGGGACGGGAGGTCCCCACGAGCAGTACTTC. Its protein is CASSLGTGGPHEQYF.

The rearrangement joins TRBV28 to TRBJ2-3, with 8 bases lining up with TRBD1. The CDR3 extends over 15 amino acids. Germline V gives CDR1 MDHEN, CDR2 SYDVKM. Trimming took 5 bases from V and 1 from J; bases not matched to a gene: 5. The CDR3 region has the DNA TGTGCCAGCAGTGAACCGGGACAGGGCACAGATACGCAGTATTTT. Its translation is CASSEPGQGTDTQYF. Complete variable domain (other parts from reference TRBV28 and TRBJ2-3): DVKVTQSSRYLVKRTGEKVFLECVQDMDHENMFWYRQDPGLGLRLIYFSYDVKMKEKGDIPEGYSVSREKKERFSLILESASTNQTSMYLCASSEPGQGTDTQYFGPGTRLTVL.

The chain employs TRBV27 and TRBJ2-5, with D uncertain. CDR1 and CDR2 from the germline V gene are MNHEY and SMNVEV (reference sequence). The CDR3 extends over 13 amino acids. V lost 4 bases, J lost 5 bases, and 11 bases lay in between. CDR3 sequence: CASSWQKGETQYF. CDR3 nucleotides: TGTGCCAGCAGTTGGCAAAAAGGGGAGACCCAGTACTTC.

V is TRBV7-6 and J is TRBJ2-5; 8 nucleotides agree with TRBD1. J lost 1 base, V lost 5 bases, and 6 bases had no gene match. The CDR3 length is 15 residues. The germline V gene has CDR1 SGHVS and CDR2 FNYEAQ. CDR3 DNA sequence: TGTGCCAGCAGCGATCCCGGGACAGGCCAAGAGACCCAGTACTTC. Its protein is CASSDPGTGQETQYF.

The count of this clone is one. The chain couples TRBV11-2 to TRBJ1-1; TRBD1 aligns across 7 bases. Looked up from germline, CDR1 is SGHAT and CDR2 is FQNNGV. Unmatched junction bases numbered 13, after V lost 5 bases and J lost 4 bases. The CDR3 has 16 amino acids. The CDR3, as DNA: TGTGCCAGCAGCCTCCCAGGGGGAGGCGGTAGCACTGAAGCTTTCTTT. Amino acids: CASSLPGGGGSTEAFF.

The V gene is TRBV24-1, the J gene TRBJ2-4, with D tentatively TRBD2 (6 bases). The length of the CDR3 is 13 residues. V was trimmed by 5 bases and J by 10 bases, leaving 14 bases between them. The germline gives CDR1 KGHDR, CDR2 SFDVKD. The DNA for the CDR3 is TGTGCCACCAGTGTCGGGAGCGGTGGAATTCAGTACTTC. Translating gives CATSVGSGGIQYF.

The chain has TRBV9 and TRBJ2-1; 7 bases map to TRBD2. Losses at the gene ends were 3 bases for V and 4 bases for J; bases not matched to a gene: 10. The CDR3 totals 16 residues. CDR1 SGDLS and CDR2 YYNGEE come from the germline V gene. The CDR3 DNA sequence: TGTGCCAGCAGCGCGGGGGGAACCCCGCGGTACAATGAGCAGTTCTTC. Translating gives CASSAGGTPRYNEQFF.

The CDR3 sequence: CATSTRTGRETQYF. CDR3 bases: TGTGCCACCAGCACCCGGACAGGGAGGGAGACCCAGTACTTC. The chain recombines TRBV15 with TRBJ2-5, with TRBD1 matching 8 bases. The germline gives CDR1 LNHNV, CDR2 YYDKDF (reference sequence). This CDR3 is 14 amino acids long. The ends lost 4 bases at V and 5 bases at J; junction bases unmatched: 6.

The rearrangement uses TRBV27 and TRBJ2-4, with 8 bases fitting TRBD2. Germline trimming cut 4 bases from V and 1 base from J; bases unmatched to any gene: 6. The CDR3 runs 16 residues. From germline, CDR1 is MNHEY and CDR2 SMNVEV (reference sequence). The CDR3 loop reads CASSSPAGAAKNIQYF. For the CDR3, the DNA is TGTGCCAGCAGTTCCCCAGCGGGGGCGGCCAAAAACATTCAGTACTTC.

The chain joins TRBV2 to TRBJ2-3, with TRBD2 matching 14 bases. This CDR3 is built from 18 residues. Germline trimming cut 4 bases from V and 2 bases from J; bases unmatched to any gene: 8. Germline assignment: CDR1 SNHLY and CDR2 FYNNEI. The CDR3 bases are TGTGCCAGCAGTGTAACCCGGACTAGCGGGGGGTACACAGATACGCAGTATTTT. Amino acid sequence: CASSVTRTSGGYTDTQYF. Filled out from reference TRBV2 and TRBJ2-3, the complete variable domain reads EPEVTQTPSHQVTQMGQEVILRCVPISNHLYFYWYRQILGQKVEFLVSFYNNEISEKSEIFDDQFSVERPDGSNFTLKIRSTKLEDSAMYFCASSVTRTSGGYTDTQYFGPGTRLTVL.